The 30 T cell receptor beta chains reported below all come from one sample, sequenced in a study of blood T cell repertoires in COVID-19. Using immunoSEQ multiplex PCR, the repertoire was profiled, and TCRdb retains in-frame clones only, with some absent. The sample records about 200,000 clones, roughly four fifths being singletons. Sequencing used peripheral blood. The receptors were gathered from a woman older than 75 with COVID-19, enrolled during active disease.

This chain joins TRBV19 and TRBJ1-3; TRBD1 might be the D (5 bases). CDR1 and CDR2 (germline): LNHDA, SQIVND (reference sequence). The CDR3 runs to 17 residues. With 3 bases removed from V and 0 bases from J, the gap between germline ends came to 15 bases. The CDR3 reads CASSISFDSTSGNTIYF. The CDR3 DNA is TGTGCCAGTAGTATTTCATTTGACAGTACCTCTGGAAACACCATATATTTT. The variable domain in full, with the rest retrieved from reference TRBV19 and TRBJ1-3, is DGGITQSPKYLFRKEGQNVTLSCEQNLNHDAMYWYRQDPGQGLRLIYYSQIVNDFQKGDIAEGYSVSREKKESFPLTVTSAQKNPTAFYLCASSISFDSTSGNTIYFGEGSWLTVV.

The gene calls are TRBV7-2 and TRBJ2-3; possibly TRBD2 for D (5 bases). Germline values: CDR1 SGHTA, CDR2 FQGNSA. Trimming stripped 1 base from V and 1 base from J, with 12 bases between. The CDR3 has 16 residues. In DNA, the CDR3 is TGTGCCAGCAGCTTAGTCGTTGTTAGCGGCACAGATACGCAGTATTTT. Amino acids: CASSLVVVSGTDTQYF.

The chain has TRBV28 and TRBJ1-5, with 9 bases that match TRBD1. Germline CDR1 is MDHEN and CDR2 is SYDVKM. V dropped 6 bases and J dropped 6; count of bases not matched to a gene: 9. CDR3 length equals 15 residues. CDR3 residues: CASRGTGNGGQPQHF. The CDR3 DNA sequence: TGTGCCAGCAGAGGGACAGGGAACGGGGGTCAGCCCCAGCATTTT.

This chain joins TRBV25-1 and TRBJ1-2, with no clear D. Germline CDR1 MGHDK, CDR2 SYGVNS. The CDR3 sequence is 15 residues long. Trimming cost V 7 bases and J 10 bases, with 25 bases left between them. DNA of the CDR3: TGTGCCAGCACCGACCCCAGGCAGCCGAACTCCCTCTACACCTTC. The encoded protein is CASTDPRQPNSLYTF.

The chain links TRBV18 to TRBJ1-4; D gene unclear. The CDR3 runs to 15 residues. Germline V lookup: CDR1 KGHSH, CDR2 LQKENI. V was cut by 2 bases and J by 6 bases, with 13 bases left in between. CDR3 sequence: CASSPMQSEYEKLFF. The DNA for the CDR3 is TGTGCCAGCTCACCAATGCAGAGCGAATATGAAAAACTGTTTTTT.

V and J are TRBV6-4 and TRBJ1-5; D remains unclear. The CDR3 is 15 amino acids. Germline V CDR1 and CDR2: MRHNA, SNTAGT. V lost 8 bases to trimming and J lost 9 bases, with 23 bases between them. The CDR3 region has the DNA TGTGCCAGCCCTTTTTGCGGGGAGATAATCTGGCCCCAGCATTTT. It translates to CASPFCGEIIWPQHF.

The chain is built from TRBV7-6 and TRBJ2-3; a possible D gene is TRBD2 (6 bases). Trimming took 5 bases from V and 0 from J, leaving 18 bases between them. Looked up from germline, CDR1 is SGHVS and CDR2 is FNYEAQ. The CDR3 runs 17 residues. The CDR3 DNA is TGTGCCAGCAGCCCTACCCCTCGACTAGATAGCACAGATACGCAGTATTTT. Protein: CASSPTPRLDSTDTQYF.

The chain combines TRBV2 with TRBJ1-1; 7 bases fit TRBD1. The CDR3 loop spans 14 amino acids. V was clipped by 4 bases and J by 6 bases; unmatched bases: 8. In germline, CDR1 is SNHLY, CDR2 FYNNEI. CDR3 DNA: TGTGCCAGCAGTGCGGGCAGGGGGTTACCTGAAGCTTTCTTT. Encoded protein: CASSAGRGLPEAFF.

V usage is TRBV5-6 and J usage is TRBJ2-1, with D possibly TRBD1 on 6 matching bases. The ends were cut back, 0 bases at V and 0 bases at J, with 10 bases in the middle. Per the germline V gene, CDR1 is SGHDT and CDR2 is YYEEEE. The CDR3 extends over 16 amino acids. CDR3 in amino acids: CASSLEGGNSYNEQFF. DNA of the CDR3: TGTGCCAGCAGCTTGGAAGGGGGAAACTCCTACAATGAGCAGTTCTTC.

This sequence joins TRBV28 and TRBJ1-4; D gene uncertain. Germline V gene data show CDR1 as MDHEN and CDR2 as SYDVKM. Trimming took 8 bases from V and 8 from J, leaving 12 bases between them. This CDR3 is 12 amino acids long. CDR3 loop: CASGGLEEKLFF. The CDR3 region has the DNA TGTGCCAGCGGCGGTTTGGAAGAAAAACTGTTTTTT.

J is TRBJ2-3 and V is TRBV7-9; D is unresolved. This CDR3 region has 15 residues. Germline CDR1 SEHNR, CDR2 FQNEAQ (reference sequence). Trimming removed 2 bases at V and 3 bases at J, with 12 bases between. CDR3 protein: CASSLTSAPTDTQYF. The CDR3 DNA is TGTGCCAGCAGCTTAACATCCGCCCCAACAGATACGCAGTATTTT. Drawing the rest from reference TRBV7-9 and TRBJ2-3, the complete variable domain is DTGVSQNPRHKITKRGQNVTFRCDPISEHNRLYWYRQTLGQGPEFLTYFQNEAQLEKSRLLSDRFSAERPKGSFSTLEIQRTEQGDSAMYLCASSLTSAPTDTQYFGPGTRLTVL.

For the CDR3, the DNA is TGTGCCAGCAGTTACTCCCGGGACAGGGATGGCTACACCTTC. Its translation: CASSYSRDRDGYTF. This chain joins TRBV6-5 and TRBJ1-2; 9 nucleotides line up with TRBD1. V lost 0 bases to trimming and J lost 6 bases; unmatched junction nucleotides: 2. Germline loops: CDR1 MNHEY, CDR2 SVGAGI. This CDR3 region has 14 residues.

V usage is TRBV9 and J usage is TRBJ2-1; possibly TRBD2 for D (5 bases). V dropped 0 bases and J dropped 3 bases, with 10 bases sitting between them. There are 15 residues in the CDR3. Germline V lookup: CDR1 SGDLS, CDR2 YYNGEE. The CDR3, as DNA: TGTGCCAGCAGCGTAGTTGGGGAGTTCTACAATGAGCAGTTCTTC. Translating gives CASSVVGEFYNEQFF.

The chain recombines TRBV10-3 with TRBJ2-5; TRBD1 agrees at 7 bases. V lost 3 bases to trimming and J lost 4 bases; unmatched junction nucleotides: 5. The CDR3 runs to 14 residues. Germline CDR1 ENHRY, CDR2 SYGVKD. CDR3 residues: CAISDPRQGETQYF. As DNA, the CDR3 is TGTGCCATCAGTGATCCGCGACAGGGAGAGACCCAGTACTTC.

DNA for the CDR3: TGTGCCATCAGTGATAGGACAGGCATCTACGAGCAGTACTTC. Amino acids: CAISDRTGIYEQYF. The J gene is TRBJ2-7, the V gene TRBV10-3, with 7 bases lining up with TRBD1. Looked up from germline, CDR1 is ENHRY and CDR2 is SYGVKD. The V gene end was trimmed by 3 bases and the J gene end by 3 bases; junction bases not matched to a gene: 5. CDR3 size: 14 residues.

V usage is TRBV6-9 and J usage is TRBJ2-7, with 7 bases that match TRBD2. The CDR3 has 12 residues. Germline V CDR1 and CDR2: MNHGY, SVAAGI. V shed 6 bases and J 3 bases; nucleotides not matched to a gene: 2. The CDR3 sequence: CASRPSGYEQYF. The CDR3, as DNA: TGTGCCAGCAGGCCTAGCGGCTACGAGCAGTACTTC.

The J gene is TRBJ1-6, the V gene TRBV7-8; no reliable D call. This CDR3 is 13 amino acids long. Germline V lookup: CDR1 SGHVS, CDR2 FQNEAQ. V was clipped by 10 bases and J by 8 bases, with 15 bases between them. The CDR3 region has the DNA TGTGCCACCTCGGGGAGGCCCTATTCACCCCTCCACTTT. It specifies CATSGRPYSPLHF.

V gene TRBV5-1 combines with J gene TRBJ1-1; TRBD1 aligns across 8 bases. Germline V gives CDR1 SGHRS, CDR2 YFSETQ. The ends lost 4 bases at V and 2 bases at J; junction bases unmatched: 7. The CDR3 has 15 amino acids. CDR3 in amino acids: CASSIRTGINTEAFF. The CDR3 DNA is TGCGCCAGCAGCATAAGGACAGGGATAAACACTGAAGCTTTCTTT.

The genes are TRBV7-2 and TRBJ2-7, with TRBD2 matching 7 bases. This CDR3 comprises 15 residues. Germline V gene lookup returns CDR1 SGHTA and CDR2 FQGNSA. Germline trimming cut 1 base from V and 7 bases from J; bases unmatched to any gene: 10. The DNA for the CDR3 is TGTGCCAGCAGCTTAGTAAAACCCCGGGGAGGGGAGCAGTACTTC. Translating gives CASSLVKPRGGEQYF.

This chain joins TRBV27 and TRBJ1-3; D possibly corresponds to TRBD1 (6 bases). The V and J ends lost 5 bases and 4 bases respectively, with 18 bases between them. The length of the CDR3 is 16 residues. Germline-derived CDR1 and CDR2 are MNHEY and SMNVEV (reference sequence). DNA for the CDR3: TGTGCCAGCAGTCCAATTACAGGGTTTTCCGGAAACACCATATATTTT. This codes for CASSPITGFSGNTIYF.

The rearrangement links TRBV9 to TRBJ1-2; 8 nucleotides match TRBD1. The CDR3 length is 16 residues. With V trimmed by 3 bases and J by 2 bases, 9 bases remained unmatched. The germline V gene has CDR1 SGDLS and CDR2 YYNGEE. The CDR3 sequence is CASSGNQQGVNYGYTF. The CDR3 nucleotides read TGTGCCAGCAGCGGTAACCAACAGGGGGTAAACTATGGCTACACCTTC.

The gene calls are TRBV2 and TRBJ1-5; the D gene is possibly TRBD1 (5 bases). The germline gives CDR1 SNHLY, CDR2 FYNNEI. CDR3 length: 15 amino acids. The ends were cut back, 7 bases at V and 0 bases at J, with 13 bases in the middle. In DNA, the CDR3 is TGTGCCAGCACCGGACAAACAGATAGCAATCAGCCCCAGCATTTT. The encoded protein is CASTGQTDSNQPQHF.

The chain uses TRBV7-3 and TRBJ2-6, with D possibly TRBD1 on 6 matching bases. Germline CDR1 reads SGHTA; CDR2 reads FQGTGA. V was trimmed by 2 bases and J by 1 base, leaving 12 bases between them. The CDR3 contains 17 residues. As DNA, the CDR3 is TGTGCCAGCAGCTTAGTACTCCAGGGGTCTGGGGCCAACGTCCTGACTTTC. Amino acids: CASSLVLQGSGANVLTF.

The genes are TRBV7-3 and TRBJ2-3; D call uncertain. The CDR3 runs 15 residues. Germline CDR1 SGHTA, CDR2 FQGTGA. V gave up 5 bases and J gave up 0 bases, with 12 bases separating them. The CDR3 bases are TGTGCCAGCAGCCAAACTGGGCAGAGCACAGATACGCAGTATTTT. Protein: CASSQTGQSTDTQYF. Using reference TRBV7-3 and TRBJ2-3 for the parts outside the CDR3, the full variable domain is GAGVSQTPSNKVTEKGKYVELRCDPISGHTALYWYRQSLGQGPEFLIYFQGTGAADDSGLPNDRFFAVRPEGSVSTLKIQRTERGDSAVYLCASSQTGQSTDTQYFGPGTRLTVL.

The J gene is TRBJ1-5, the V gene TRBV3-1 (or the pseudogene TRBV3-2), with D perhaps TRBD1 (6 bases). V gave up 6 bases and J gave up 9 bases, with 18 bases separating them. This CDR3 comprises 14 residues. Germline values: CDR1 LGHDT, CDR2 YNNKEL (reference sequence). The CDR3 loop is CASSQKGGLGPQHF. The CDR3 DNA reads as TGTGCCAGCAGTCAAAAAGGGGGACTAGGGCCCCAGCATTTT.

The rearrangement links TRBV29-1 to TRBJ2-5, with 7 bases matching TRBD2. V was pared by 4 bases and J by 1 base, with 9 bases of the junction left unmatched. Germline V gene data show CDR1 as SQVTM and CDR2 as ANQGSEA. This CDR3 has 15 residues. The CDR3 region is CSVGEGQALQETQYF. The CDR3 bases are TGCAGCGTTGGGGAGGGCCAAGCGCTCCAAGAGACCCAGTACTTC.

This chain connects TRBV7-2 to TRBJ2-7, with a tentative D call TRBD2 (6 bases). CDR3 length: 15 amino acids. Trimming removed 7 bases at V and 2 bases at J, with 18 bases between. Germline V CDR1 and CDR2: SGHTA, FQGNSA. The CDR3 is CASTPSRDSTYEQYF. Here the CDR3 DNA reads TGTGCCAGCACTCCTTCCCGGGACTCTACCTACGAGCAGTACTTC.

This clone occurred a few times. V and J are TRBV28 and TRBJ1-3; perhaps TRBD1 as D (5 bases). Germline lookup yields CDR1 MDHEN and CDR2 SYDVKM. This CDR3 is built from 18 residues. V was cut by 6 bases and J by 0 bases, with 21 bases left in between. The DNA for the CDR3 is TGTGCCAGCAGCTCCCCCGATCGATTGACAGTCTCTGGAAACACCATATATTTT. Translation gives CASSSPDRLTVSGNTIYF.

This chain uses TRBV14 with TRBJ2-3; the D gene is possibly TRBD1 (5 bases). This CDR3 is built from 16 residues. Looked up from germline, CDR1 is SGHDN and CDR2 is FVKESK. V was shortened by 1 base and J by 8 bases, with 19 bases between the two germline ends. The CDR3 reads CASSQGQGSYYGTQYF. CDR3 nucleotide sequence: TGTGCCAGCAGCCAAGGGCAGGGATCCTATTATGGTACGCAGTATTTT. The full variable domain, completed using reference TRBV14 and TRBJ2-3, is EAGVTQFPSHSVIEKGQTVTLRCDPISGHDNLYWYRRVMGKEIKFLLHFVKESKQDESGMPNNRFLAERTGGTYSTLKVQPAELEDSGVYFCASSQGQGSYYGTQYFGPGTRLTVL.

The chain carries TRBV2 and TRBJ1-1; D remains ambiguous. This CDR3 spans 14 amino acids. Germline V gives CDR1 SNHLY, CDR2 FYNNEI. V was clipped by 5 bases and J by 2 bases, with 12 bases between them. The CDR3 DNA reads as TGTGCCAGCAGTTTTCGGGGAGGCAACACTGAAGCTTTCTTT. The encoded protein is CASSFRGGNTEAFF.